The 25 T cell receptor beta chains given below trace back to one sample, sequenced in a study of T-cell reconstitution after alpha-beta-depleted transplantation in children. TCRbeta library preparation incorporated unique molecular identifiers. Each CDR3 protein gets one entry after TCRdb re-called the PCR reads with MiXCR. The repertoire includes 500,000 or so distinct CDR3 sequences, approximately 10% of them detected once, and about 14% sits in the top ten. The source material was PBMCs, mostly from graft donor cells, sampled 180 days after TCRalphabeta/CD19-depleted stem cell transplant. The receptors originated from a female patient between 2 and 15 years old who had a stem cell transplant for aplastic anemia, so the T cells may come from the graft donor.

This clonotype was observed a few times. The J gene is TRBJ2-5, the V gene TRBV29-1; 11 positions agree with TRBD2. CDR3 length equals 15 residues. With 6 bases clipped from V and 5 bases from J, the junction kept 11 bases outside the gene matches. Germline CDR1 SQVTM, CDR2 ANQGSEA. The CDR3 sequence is CSVRTRLAGLETQYF. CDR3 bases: TGCAGCGTCCGGACGAGACTAGCGGGACTGGAGACCCAGTACTTC. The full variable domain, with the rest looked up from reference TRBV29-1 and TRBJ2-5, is SAVISQKPSRDICQRGTSLTIQCQVDSQVTMMFWYRQQPGQSLTLIATANQGSEATYESGFVIDKFPISRPNLTFSTLTVSNMSPEDSSIYLCSVRTRLAGLETQYFGPGTRLLVL.

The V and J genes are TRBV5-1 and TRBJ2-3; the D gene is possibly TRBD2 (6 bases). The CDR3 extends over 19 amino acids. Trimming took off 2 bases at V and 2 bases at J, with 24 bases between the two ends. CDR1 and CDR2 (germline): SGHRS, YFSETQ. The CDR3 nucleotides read TGCGCCAGCAGCTTACTACTAGCCCTCTGGCATCATGACACAGATACGCAGTATTTT. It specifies CASSLLLALWHHDTDTQYF.

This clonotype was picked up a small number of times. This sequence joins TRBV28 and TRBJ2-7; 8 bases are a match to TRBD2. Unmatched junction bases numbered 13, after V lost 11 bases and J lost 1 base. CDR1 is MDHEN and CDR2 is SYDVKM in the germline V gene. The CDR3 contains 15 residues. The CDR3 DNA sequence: TGTGCCGCGGGGCTAGCGGGCCAGGGATCCTACGAGCAGTACTTC. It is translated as CAAGLAGQGSYEQYF.

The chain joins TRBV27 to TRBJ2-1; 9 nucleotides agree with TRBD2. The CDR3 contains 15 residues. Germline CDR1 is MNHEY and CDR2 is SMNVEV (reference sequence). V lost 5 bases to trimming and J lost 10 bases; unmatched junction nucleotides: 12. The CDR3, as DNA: TGTGCCAGCAGTCCCTACCTGAGCGGGAGGCTCGAGCAGTTCTTC. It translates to CASSPYLSGRLEQFF.

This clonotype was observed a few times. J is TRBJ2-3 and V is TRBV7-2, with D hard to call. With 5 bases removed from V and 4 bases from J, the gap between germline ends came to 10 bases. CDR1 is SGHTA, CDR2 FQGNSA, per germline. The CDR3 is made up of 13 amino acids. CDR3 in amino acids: CASSPRVPDTQYF. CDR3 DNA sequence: TGTGCCAGCAGCCCTAGGGTTCCAGATACGCAGTATTTT.

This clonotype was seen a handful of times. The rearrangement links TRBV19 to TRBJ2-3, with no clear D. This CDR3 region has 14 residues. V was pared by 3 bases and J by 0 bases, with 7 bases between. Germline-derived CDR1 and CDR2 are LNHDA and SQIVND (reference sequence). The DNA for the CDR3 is TGTGCCAGTAGTATCAAAACTAGCACAGATACGCAGTATTTT. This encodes CASSIKTSTDTQYF.

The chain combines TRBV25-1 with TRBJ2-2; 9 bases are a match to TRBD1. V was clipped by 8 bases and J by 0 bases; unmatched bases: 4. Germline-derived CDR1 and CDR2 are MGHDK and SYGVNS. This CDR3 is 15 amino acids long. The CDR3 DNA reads TGTGCCAGCGGGAGACAGGGGGCGAACACCGGGGAGCTGTTTTTT. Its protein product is CASGRQGANTGELFF. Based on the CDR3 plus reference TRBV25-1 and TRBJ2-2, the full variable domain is EADIYQTPRYLVIGTGKKITLECSQTMGHDKMYWYQQDPGMELHLIHYSYGVNSTEKGDLSSESTVSRIRTEHFPLTLESARPSHTSQYLCASGRQGANTGELFFGEGSRLTVL.

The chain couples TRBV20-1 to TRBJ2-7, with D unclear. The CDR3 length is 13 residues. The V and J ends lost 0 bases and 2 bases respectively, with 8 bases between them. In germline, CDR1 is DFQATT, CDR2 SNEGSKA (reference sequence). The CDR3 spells CSARDPIAYEQYF. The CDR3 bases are TGCAGTGCTAGAGATCCAATTGCCTACGAGCAGTACTTC.

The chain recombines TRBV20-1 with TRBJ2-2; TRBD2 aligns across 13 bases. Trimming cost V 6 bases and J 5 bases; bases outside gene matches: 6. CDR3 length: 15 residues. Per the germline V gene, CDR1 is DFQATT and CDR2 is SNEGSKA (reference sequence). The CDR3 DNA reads TGCAGTGCCTCCCGGACTAGCGGGAGTACCGGGGAGCTGTTTTTT. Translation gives CSASRTSGSTGELFF.

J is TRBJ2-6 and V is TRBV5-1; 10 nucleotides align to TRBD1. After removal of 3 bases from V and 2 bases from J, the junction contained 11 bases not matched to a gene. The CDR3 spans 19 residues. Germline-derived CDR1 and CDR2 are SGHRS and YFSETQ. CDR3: CASSWPRDRGSTGANVLTF. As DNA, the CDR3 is TGCGCCAGCAGCTGGCCACGGGACAGGGGAAGTACTGGGGCCAACGTCCTGACTTTC.

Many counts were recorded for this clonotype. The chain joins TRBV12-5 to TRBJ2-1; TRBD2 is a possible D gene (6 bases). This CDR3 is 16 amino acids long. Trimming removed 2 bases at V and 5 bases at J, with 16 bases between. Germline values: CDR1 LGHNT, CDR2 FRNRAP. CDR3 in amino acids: CASGLTAGPPDNEQFF. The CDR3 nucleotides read TGTGCTAGTGGTTTGACGGCGGGACCCCCGGACAATGAGCAGTTCTTC.

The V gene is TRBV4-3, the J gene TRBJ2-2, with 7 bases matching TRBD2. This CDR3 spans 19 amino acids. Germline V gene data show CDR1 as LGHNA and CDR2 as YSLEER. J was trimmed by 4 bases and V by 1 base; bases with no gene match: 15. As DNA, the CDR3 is TGCGCCAGCAGCCAAGGCCCAACTAGACGCGGGAGTCCCACCGGGGAGCTGTTTTTT. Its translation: CASSQGPTRRGSPTGELFF.

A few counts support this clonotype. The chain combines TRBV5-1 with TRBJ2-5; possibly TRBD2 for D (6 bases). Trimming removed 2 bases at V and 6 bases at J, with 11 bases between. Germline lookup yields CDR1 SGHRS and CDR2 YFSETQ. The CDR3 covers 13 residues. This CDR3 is CASSFPGLKTQYF. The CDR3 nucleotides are TGCGCCAGCAGCTTCCCGGGACTTAAGACCCAGTACTTC.

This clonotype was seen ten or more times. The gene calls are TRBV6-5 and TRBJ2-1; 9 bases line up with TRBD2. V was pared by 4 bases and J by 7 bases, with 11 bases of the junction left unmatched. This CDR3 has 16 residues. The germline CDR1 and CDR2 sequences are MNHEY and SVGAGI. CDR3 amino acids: CASSSLPSGERNEQFF. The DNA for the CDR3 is TGTGCCAGCAGTTCACTCCCTAGCGGGGAGAGAAATGAGCAGTTCTTC.

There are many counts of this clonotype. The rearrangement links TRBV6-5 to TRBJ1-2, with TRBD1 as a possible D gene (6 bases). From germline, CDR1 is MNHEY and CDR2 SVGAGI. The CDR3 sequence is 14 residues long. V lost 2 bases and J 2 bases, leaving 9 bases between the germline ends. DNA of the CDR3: TGTGCCAGCAGTTACCAGGGGTTCAACTATGGCTACACCTTC. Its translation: CASSYQGFNYGYTF.

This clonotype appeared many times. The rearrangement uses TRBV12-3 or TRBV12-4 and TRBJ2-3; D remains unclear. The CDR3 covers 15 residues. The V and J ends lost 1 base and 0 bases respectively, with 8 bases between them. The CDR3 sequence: CASSLGLASTDTQYF. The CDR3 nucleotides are TGTGCCAGCAGTTTAGGACTGGCGAGCACAGATACGCAGTATTTT.

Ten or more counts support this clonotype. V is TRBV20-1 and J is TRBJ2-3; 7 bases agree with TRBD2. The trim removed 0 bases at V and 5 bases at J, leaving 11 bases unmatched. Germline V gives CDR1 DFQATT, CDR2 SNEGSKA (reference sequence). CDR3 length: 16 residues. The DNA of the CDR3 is TGCAGTGCTAGAGAAGAACCAGCGGGACCGATAGATACGCAGTATTTT. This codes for CSAREEPAGPIDTQYF.

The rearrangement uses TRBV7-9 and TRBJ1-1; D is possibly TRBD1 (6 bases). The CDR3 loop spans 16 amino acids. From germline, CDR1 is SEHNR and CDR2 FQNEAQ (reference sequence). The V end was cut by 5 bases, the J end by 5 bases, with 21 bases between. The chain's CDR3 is CASSPDRKRVRTEAFF. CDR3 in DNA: TGTGCCAGCAGCCCCGACAGGAAGAGGGTGAGGACTGAAGCTTTCTTT.

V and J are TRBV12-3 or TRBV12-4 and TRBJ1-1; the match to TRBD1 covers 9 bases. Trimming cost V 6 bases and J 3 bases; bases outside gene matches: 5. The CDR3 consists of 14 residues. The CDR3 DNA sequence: TGTGCCAGCAGGAGCCGGGACAGGGACACTGAAGCTTTCTTT. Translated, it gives CASRSRDRDTEAFF.

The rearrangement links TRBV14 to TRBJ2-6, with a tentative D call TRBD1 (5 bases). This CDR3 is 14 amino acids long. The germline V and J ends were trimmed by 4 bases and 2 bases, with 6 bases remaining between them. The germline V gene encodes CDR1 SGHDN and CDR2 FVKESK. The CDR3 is CASSLRAGANVLTF. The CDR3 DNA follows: TGTGCCAGCAGCCTCAGGGCTGGGGCCAACGTCCTGACTTTC.

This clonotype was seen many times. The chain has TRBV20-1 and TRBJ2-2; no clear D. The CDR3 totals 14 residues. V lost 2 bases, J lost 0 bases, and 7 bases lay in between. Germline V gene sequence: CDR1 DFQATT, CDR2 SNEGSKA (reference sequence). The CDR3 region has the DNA TGCAGTGCTAGATGGCACCCGAACACCGGGGAGCTGTTTTTT. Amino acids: CSARWHPNTGELFF.

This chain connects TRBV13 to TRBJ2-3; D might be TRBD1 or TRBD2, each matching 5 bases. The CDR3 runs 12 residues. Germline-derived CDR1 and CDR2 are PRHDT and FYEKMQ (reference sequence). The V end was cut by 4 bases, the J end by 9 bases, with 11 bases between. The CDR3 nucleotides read TGTGCCAGCAGCTCGGGACGGAGAACGCAGTATTTT. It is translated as CASSSGRRTQYF.

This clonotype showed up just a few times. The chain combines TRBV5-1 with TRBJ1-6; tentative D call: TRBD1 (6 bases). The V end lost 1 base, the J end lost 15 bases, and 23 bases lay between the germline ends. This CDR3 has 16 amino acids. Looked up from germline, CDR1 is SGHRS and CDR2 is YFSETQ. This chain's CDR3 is CASSLLAGQGPRSLHF. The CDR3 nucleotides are TGCGCCAGCAGCTTGTTGGCGGGACAAGGGCCCCGCAGCCTCCACTTT.

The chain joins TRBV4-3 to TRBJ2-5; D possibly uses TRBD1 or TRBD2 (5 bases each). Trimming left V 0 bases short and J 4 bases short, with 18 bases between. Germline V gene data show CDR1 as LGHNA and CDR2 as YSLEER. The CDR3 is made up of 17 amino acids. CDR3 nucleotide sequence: TGCGCCAGCAGCCAAGATCTGGGAAGCGGCAGGGCAGAGACCCAGTACTTC. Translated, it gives CASSQDLGSGRAETQYF.

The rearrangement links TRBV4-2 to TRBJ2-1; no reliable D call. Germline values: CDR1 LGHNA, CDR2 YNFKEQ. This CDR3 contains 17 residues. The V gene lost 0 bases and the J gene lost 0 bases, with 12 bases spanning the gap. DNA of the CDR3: TGTGCCAGCAGCCAAGATACGGCCCTTATCTCCTACAATGAGCAGTTCTTC. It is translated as CASSQDTALISYNEQFF.